This TCR beta chain originates from a study of CD8 T cells in Susac syndrome. Negative isolation yielded CD8+ and CD4+ T cells; FACS enriched TEMRA cells. CDR1 and CDR2 from the germline V gene are GTSNPN and SVGIG (reference sequence). The CDR3 is 13 amino acids. V lost 0 bases to trimming and J lost 3 bases, with 8 bases between them. Random hexamers were used to reverse transcribe the RNA input (about 0.5 to 1 ug). With immunoSEQ multiplex PCR, TCR beta CDR3 was amplified across 54 Vbeta and 13 Jbeta. TCRdb ran MiXCR on the immunoSEQ multiplex PCR reads and lists one entry per CDR3 protein. Of under 200,000 distinct CDR3 sequences listed, about 91% are singletons.

The material sequenced was CD4+ T cells from PBMCs. The chain employs TRBV30 and TRBJ1-2, with D possibly matching TRBD1 (5 bases). The sequence derives from a human donor with Susac syndrome. The DNA for the CDR3 is TGTGCCTGGAGTGTACGCAGGGACTATGGCTACACCTTC. Its translation is CAWSVRRDYGYTF.